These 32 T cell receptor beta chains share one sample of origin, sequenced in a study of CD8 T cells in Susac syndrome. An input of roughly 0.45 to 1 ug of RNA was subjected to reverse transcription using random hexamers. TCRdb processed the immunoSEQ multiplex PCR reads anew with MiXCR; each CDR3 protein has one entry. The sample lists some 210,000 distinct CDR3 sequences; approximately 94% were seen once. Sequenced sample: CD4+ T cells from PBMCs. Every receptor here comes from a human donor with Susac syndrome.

CDR3 in DNA: TGCGCCAGCAGCTTGGCCGACTACCGAAACCTCTACAATGAGCAGTTCTTC. This encodes CASSLADYRNLYNEQFF. The chain links TRBV5-1 to TRBJ2-1; TRBD2 is a possible D gene (5 bases). V shed 0 bases and J shed 3 bases, with 16 bases lying between them. The CDR3 contains 17 residues. Germline loops: CDR1 SGHRS, CDR2 YFSETQ.

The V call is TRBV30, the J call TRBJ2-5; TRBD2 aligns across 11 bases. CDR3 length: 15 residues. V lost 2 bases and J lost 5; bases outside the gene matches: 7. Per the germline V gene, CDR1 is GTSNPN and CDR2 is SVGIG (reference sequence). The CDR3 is CAWSNLAGGRETQYF. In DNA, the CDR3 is TGTGCCTGGAGTAACCTAGCGGGGGGCAGGGAGACCCAGTACTTC. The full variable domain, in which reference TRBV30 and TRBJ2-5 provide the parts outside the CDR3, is SQTIHQWPATLVQPVGSPLSLECTVEGTSNPNLYWYRQAAGRGLQLLFYSVGIGQISSEVPQNLSASRPQDRQFILSSKKLLLSDSGFYLCAWSNLAGGRETQYFGPGTRLLVL.

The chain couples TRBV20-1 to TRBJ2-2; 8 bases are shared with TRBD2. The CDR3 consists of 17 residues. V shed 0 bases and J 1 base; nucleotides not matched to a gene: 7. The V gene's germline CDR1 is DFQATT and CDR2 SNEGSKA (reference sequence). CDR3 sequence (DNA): TGCAGTGCTAGAGATAATCGGGGGGGCTGGAACACCGGGGAGCTGTTTTTT. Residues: CSARDNRGGWNTGELFF.

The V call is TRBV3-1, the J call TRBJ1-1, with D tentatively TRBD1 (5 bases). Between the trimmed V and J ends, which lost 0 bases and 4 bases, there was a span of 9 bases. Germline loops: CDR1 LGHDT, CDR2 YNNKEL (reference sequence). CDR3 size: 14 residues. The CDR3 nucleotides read TGTGCCAGCAGCCAAGACGCAGGGACCACTGAAGCTTTCTTT. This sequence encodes CASSQDAGTTEAFF.

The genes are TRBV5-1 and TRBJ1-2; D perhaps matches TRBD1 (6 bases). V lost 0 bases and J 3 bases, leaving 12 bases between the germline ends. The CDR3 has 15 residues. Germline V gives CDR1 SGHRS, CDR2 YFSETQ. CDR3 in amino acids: CASSLGGGPHYGYTF. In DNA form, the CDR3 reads TGCGCCAGCAGCTTGGGAGGGGGGCCCCACTATGGCTACACCTTC.

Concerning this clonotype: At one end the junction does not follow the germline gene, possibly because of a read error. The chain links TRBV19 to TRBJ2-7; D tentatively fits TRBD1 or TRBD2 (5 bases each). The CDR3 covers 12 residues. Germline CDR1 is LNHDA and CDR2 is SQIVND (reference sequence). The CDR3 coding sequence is TGTGCCAGTAGCCCAGTTCCGGGACCACTTTTCTTC. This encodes CASSPVPGPLFF.

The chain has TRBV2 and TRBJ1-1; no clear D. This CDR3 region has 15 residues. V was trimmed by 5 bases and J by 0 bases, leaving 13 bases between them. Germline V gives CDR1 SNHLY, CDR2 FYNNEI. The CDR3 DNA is TGTGCCAGCAGTTTAGACGGCAGCATGAACACTGAAGCTTTCTTT. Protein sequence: CASSLDGSMNTEAFF. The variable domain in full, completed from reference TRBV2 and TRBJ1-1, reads EPEVTQTPSHQVTQMGQEVILRCVPISNHLYFYWYRQILGQKVEFLVSFYNNEISEKSEIFDDQFSVERPDGSNFTLKIRSTKLEDSAMYFCASSLDGSMNTEAFFGQGTRLTVV.

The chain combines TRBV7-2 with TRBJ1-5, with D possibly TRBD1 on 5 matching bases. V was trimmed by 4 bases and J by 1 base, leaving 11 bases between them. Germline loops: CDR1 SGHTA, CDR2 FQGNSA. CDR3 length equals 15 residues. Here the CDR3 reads CASSYAGLSNQPQHF. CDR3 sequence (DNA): TGTGCCAGCAGCTACGCAGGGTTAAGCAATCAGCCCCAGCATTTT. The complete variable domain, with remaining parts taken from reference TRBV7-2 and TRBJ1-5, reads GAGVSQSPSNKVTEKGKDVELRCDPISGHTALYWYRQSLGQGLEFLIYFQGNSAPDKSGLPSDRFSAERTGGSVSTLTIQRTQQEDSAVYLCASSYAGLSNQPQHFGDGTRLSIL.

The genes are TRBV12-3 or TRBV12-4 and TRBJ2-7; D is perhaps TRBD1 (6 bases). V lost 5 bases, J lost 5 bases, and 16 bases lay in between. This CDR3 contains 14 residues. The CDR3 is CASSQHRASDEQYF. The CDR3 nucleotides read TGTGCCAGCAGTCAACACAGGGCATCCGACGAGCAGTACTTC.

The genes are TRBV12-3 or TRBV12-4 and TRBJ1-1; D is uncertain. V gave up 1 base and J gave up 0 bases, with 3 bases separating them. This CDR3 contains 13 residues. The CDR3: CASSLVMNTEAFF. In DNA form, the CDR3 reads TGTGCCAGCAGTTTAGTAATGAACACTGAAGCTTTCTTT.

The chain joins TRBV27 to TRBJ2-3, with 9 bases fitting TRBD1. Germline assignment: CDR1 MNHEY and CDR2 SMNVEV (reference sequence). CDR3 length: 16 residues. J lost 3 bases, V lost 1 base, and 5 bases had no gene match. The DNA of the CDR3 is TGTGCCAGCAGTTTATGGGGGACAGGGAGGACAGATACGCAGTATTTT. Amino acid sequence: CASSLWGTGRTDTQYF.

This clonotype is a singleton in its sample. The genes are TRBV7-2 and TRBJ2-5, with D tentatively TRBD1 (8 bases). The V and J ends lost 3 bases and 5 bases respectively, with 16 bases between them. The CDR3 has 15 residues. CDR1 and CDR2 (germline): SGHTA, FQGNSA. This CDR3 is CASSLVGQGGETQYF. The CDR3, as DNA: TGTGCCAGCAGCTTGGTAGGACAGGGAGGGGAGACCCAGTACTTC. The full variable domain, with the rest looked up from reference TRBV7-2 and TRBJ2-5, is GAGVSQSPSNKVTEKGKDVELRCDPISGHTALYWYRQSLGQGLEFLIYFQGNSAPDKSGLPSDRFSAERTGGSVSTLTIQRTQQEDSAVYLCASSLVGQGGETQYFGPGTRLLVL.

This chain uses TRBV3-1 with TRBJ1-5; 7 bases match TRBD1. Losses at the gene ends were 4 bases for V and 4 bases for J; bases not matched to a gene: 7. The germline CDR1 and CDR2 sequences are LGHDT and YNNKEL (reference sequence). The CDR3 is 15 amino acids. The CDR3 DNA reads TGTGCCAGCAGCCGCCGGACAGGTTGGAATCAGCCCCAGCATTTT. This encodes CASSRRTGWNQPQHF.

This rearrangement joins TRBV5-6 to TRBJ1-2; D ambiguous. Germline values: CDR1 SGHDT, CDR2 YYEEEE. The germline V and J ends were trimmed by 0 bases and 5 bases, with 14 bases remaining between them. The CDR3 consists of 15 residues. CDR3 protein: CASSLGDRDFYGYTF. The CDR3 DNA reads TGTGCCAGCAGCTTGGGTGACCGAGATTTTTATGGCTACACCTTC.

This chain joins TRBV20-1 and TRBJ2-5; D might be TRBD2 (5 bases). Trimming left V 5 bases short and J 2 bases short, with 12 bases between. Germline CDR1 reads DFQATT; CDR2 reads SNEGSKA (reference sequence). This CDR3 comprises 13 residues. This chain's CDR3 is CSADLGEQETQYF. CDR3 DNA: TGCAGTGCTGATCTCGGGGAGCAAGAGACCCAGTACTTC.

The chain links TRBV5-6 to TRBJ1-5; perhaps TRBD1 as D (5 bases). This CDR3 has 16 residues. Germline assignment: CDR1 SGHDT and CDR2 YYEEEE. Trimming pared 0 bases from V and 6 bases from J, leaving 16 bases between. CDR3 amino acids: CASSLAREWLGQPQHF. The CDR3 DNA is TGTGCCAGCAGCTTGGCCAGGGAATGGTTGGGTCAGCCCCAGCATTTT.

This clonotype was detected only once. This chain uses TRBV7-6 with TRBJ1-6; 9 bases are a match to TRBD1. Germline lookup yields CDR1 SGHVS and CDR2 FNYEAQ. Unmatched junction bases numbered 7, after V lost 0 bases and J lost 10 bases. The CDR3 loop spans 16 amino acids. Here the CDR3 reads CASSLAVQGAGSPLHF. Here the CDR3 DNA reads TGTGCCAGCAGCTTAGCCGTACAGGGGGCAGGGTCACCCCTCCACTTT.

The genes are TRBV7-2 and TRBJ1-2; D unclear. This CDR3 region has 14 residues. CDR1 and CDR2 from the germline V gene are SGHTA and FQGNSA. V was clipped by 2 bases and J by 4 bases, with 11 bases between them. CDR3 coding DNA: TGTGCCAGCAGCTTACAGGCGCGAAGCTATGGCTACACCTTC. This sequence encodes CASSLQARSYGYTF.

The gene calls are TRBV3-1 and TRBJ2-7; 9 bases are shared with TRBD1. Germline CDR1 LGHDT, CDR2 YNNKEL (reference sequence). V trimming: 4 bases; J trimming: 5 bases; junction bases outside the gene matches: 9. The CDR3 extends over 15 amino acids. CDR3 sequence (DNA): TGTGCCAGCAGCCGGGAGGGGACAGGGATCCACGAGCAGTACTTC. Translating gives CASSREGTGIHEQYF.

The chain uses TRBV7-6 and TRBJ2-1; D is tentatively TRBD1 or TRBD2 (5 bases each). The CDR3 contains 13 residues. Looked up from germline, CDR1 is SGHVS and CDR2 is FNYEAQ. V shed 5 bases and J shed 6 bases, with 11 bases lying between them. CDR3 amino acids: CASSPGRTNEQFF. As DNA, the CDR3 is TGTGCCAGCAGCCCGGGACGGACCAATGAGCAGTTCTTC. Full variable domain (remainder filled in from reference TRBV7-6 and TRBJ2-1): GAGVSQSPRYKVTKRGQDVALRCDPISGHVSLYWYRQALGQGPEFLTYFNYEAQQDKSGLPNDRFSAERPEGSISTLTIQRTEQRDSAMYRCASSPGRTNEQFFGPGTRLTVL.

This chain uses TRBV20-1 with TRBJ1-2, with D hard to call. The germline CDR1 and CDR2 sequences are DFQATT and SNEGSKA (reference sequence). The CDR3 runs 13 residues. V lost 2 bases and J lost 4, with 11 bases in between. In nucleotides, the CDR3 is TGCAGTGCTAGAAGTCGAGACCTCTATGGCTACACCTTC. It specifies CSARSRDLYGYTF.

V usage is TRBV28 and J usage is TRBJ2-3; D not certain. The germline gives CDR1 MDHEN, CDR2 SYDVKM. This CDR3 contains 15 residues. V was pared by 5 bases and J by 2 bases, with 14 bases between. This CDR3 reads CASSPKRRITDTQYF. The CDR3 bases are TGTGCCAGCAGTCCGAAACGACGCATCACAGATACGCAGTATTTT.

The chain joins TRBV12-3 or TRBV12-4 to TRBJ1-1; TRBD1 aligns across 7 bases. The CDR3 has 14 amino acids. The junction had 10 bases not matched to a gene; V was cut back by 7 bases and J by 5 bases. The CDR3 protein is CASTPRGGGTEAFF. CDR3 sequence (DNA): TGTGCCAGCACCCCCAGGGGGGGCGGGACTGAAGCTTTCTTT.

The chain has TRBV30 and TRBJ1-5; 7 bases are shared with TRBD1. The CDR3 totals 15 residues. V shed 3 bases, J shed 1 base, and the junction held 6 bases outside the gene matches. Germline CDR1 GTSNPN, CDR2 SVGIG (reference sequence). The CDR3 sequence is CAWSLGGLSNQPQHF. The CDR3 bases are TGTGCCTGGAGCTTAGGGGGCTTAAGCAATCAGCCCCAGCATTTT.

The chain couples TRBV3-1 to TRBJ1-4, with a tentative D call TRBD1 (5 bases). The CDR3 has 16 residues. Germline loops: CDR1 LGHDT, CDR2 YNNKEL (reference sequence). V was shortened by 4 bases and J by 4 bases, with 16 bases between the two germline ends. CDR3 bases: TGTGCCAGCAGCCCTCCGGCCGAGGGGAGTAATGAAAAACTGTTTTTT. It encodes CASSPPAEGSNEKLFF.

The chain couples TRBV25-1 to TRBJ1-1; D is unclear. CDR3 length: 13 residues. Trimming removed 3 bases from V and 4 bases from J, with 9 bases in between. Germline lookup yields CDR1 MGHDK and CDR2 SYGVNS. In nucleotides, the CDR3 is TGTGCCAGCAGTGATACACCAGCCACTGAAGCTTTCTTT. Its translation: CASSDTPATEAFF.

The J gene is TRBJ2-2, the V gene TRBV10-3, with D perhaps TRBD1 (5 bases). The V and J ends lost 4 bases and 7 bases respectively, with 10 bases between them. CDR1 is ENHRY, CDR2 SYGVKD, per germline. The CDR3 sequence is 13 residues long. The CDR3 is CAISGQGNGELFF. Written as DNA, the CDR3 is TGTGCCATCAGTGGTCAGGGTAACGGGGAGCTGTTTTTT.

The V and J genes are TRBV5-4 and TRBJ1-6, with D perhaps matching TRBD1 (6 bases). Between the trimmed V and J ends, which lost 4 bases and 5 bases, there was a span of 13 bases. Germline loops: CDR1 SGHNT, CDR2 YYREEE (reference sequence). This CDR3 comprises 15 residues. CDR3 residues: CASSPGQINNSPLHF. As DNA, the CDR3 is TGTGCCAGCAGCCCCGGACAGATTAATAATTCACCCCTCCACTTT.

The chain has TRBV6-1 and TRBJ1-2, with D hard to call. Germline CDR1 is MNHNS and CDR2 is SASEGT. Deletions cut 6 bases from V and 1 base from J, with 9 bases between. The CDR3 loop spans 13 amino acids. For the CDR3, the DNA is TGTGCCAGCAGGCTCCAGGATAACTATGGCTACACCTTC. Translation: CASRLQDNYGYTF.

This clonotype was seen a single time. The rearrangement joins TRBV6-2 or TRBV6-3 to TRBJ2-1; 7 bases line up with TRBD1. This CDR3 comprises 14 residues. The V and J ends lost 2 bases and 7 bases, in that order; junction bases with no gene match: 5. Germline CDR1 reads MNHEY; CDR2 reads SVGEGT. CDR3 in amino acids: CASSYPDRANEQFF. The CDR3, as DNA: TGTGCCAGCAGTTACCCCGACAGGGCGAATGAGCAGTTCTTC.

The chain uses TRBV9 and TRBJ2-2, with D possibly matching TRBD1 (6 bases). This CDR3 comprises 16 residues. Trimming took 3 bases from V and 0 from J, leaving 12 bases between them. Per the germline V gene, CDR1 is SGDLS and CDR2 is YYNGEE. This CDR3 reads CASSDRVGTNTGELFF. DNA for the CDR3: TGTGCCAGCAGCGACAGGGTAGGGACGAACACCGGGGAGCTGTTTTTT.

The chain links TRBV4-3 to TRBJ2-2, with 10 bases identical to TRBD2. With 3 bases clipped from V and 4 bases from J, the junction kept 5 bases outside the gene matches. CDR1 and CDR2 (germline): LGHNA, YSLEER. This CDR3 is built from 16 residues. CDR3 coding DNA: TGCGCCAGCAGCCAGGCCACTAGCGGGGCCACCGGGGAGCTGTTTTTT. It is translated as CASSQATSGATGELFF.